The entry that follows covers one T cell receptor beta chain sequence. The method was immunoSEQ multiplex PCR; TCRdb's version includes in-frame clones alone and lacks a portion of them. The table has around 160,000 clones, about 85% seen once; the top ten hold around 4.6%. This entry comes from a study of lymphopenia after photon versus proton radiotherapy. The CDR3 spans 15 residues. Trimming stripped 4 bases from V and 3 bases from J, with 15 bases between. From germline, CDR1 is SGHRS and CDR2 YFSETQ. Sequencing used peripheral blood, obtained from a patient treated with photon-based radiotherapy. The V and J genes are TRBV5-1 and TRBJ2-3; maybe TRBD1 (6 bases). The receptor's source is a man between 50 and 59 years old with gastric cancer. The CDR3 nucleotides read TGCGCCAGCAGCGTCACAGGGAAGGAGACAGATACGCAGTATTTT. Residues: CASSVTGKETDTQYF. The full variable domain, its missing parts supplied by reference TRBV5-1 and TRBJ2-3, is KAGVTQTPRYLIKTRGQQVTLSCSPISGHRSVSWYQQTPGQGLQFLFEYFSETQRNKGNFPGRFSGRQFSNSRSEMNVSTLELGDSALYLCASSVTGKETDTQYFGPGTRLTVL.